The 17 T cell receptor beta chains below were found in one sample sequenced in a study of blood T cells in healthy people across ages. A second PCR, run for about 6 to 12 cycles, used a sample-barcoded 5' primer plus a J-beta primer mix. MiXCR was run by TCRdb on the 5' RACE reads, yielding one entry per CDR3 protein. The sample includes approximately 790,000 distinct CDR3 sequences, approximately 65% of them seen just once. Sequencing was carried out using blood. The origin of the receptors is a man younger than 45 in good health.

The rearrangement joins TRBV11-2 to TRBJ2-5; 8 nucleotides match TRBD1. The CDR3 has 16 residues. Germline CDR1 reads SGHAT; CDR2 reads FQNNGV. V lost 2 bases, J lost 4 bases, and 9 bases stayed unmatched. DNA for the CDR3: TGTGCCAGCAGCTTATCGAGGACAGGGTTGGGAGAGACCCAGTACTTC. Translation: CASSLSRTGLGETQYF.

This clonotype was seen more than once but under ten times. The rearrangement uses TRBV10-2 and TRBJ2-7, with 9 bases that match TRBD1. The CDR3 has 15 amino acids. The ends lost 0 bases at V and 7 bases at J; junction bases unmatched: 7. Looked up from germline, CDR1 is WSHSY and CDR2 is SAAADI. The chain's CDR3 is CASSESRDRVREQYF. The DNA of the CDR3 is TGCGCCAGCAGTGAGTCGAGGGACAGGGTGCGGGAGCAGTACTTC.

This clonotype was seen a few times. The gene calls are TRBV29-1 and TRBJ2-7; D unresolved. CDR1 SQVTM and CDR2 ANQGSEA come from the germline V gene. The V and J ends lost 5 bases and 2 bases respectively, with 13 bases between them. There are 13 residues in the CDR3. DNA for the CDR3: TGCAGCGTTCTGCCGGAACCAACCTACGAGCAGTACTTC. Protein product: CSVLPEPTYEQYF.

This clonotype came up many times. A read error may account for a junction end that differs from germline. The chain uses TRBV6-6 and TRBJ2-7, with D perhaps matching TRBD1 (8 bases). Germline CDR1 MNHNY, CDR2 SVGAGI (reference sequence). This CDR3 region has 14 residues. The CDR3 region has the DNA TGCGCCAGCAGCGGGACAGGCAGCTCCTACGAGCAGTACTTC. Residues: CASSGTGSSYEQYF.

V gene TRBV3-1 combines with J gene TRBJ1-1; D call uncertain. Trimming took 2 bases from V and 1 from J, leaving 11 bases between them. From germline, CDR1 is LGHDT and CDR2 YNNKEL (reference sequence). This CDR3 is built from 15 residues. In DNA, the CDR3 is TGTGCCAGCAGCCAACAGGCGGCTTGGAACACTGAAGCTTTCTTT. This codes for CASSQQAAWNTEAFF.

The CDR3 loop is CASSFRIRGLYEQYF. The CDR3 DNA reads as TGTGCCAGCAGTTTTCGGATCCGGGGCCTCTACGAGCAGTACTTC. This chain uses TRBV28 with TRBJ2-5; the D call may be TRBD1 or TRBD2 (5 bases each). The assigned J gene may be wrong: the sequence end matches TRBJ2-7 better. The CDR3 extends over 15 amino acids. Germline CDR1 MDHEN, CDR2 SYDVKM.

This rearrangement joins TRBV18 to TRBJ2-7, with a tentative D call TRBD1 (6 bases). The J call may be wrong; the DNA end is better matched by TRBJ2-4. Per germline, CDR1 KGHSH and CDR2 LQKENI. The CDR3 length is 14 residues. This CDR3 is CASSPRQALNIQYF. In DNA, the CDR3 is TGTGCCAGCTCACCACGACAGGCCTTAAACATTCAGTACTTC.

In this sample, this clonotype turned up a few times. The rearrangement links TRBV24-1 to TRBJ2-5; TRBD1 aligns across 8 bases. The CDR3 has 15 amino acids. Germline V gene data show CDR1 as KGHDR and CDR2 as SFDVKD. J was trimmed by 3 bases and V by 9 bases; bases with no gene match: 11. The CDR3 is CATGSTGQGEETQYF. CDR3 DNA: TGTGCCACCGGCTCCACAGGACAGGGAGAAGAGACCCAGTACTTC.

There are a few counts of this clonotype. The gene calls are TRBV6-2 or TRBV6-3 and TRBJ1-6; 8 nucleotides align to TRBD1. The germline V gene encodes CDR1 MNHEY and CDR2 SVGEGT. The CDR3 consists of 14 residues. With V trimmed by 6 bases and J by 8 bases, 6 bases remained unmatched. The CDR3 DNA reads as TGTGCCAGCAGGGCGACAGGGGATCATTCACCCCTCCACTTT. It translates to CASRATGDHSPLHF.

The rearrangement joins TRBV2 to TRBJ2-1, with 10 bases aligning to TRBD2. Trimming removed 5 bases from V and 7 bases from J; junction bases left unmatched: 8. CDR1 is SNHLY and CDR2 is FYNNEI in the germline V gene. The CDR3 is made up of 15 amino acids. The CDR3 is CASSPSGLALNEQFF. As DNA, the CDR3 is TGTGCCAGCAGTCCGTCGGGACTAGCGTTGAATGAGCAGTTCTTC. Complete variable domain (other parts from reference TRBV2 and TRBJ2-1): EPEVTQTPSHQVTQMGQEVILRCVPISNHLYFYWYRQILGQKVEFLVSFYNNEISEKSEIFDDQFSVERPDGSNFTLKIRSTKLEDSAMYFCASSPSGLALNEQFFGPGTRLTVL.

This clonotype was seen just once. The genes are TRBV20-1 and TRBJ1-5; D remains ambiguous. Germline V gene sequence: CDR1 DFQATT, CDR2 SNEGSKA (reference sequence). The CDR3 totals 13 residues. The ends were cut back, 5 bases at V and 11 bases at J, with 19 bases in the middle. The CDR3 reads CSAASVVQETQHF. The CDR3 nucleotides are TGCAGTGCTGCCTCAGTGGTCCAAGAGACCCAGCATTTT.

This clonotype was seen a few times. This chain connects TRBV7-2 to TRBJ2-7; D not resolved. V lost 5 bases and J 1 base, leaving 18 bases between the germline ends. Germline V lookup: CDR1 SGHTA, CDR2 FQGNSA. This CDR3 has 16 amino acids. In nucleotides, the CDR3 is TGTGCCAGCAGCCCGAACGGCGGATCCCTATCCTACGAGCAGTACTTC. As protein: CASSPNGGSLSYEQYF. Complete variable domain (other parts from reference TRBV7-2 and TRBJ2-7): GAGVSQSPSNKVTEKGKDVELRCDPISGHTALYWYRQSLGQGLEFLIYFQGNSAPDKSGLPSDRFSAERTGGSVSTLTIQRTQQEDSAVYLCASSPNGGSLSYEQYFGPGTRLTVT.

V and J are TRBV5-5 and TRBJ2-6; a weak D match, TRBD2 (6 bases). Per the germline V gene, CDR1 is SGHKS and CDR2 is YYEKEE (reference sequence). This CDR3 is built from 14 residues. Trimming cost V 4 bases and J 7 bases, with 12 bases left between them. The CDR3 nucleotides read TGTGCCAGCAGCACACCGGGACTCGCCAACGTCCTGACTTTC. This gives the protein CASSTPGLANVLTF.

As concerns this clonotype: The germline gene is not matched at one end of the junction; a read error may be the cause. This sequence joins TRBV7-2 and TRBJ1-4; weak D call: TRBD1 (6 bases). CDR1 and CDR2 (germline): SGHTA, FQGNSA. The CDR3 length is 14 residues. The CDR3 sequence is CASSRAGADEELFF. In DNA form, the CDR3 reads TGTGCCAGCAGCCGTGCGGGGGCGGATGAAGAACTGTTTTTT.

This clonotype was found once. This chain uses TRBV7-2 with TRBJ2-7; D is unclear. Germline V gene sequence: CDR1 SGHTA, CDR2 FQGNSA. Between the trimmed V and J ends, which lost 6 bases and 1 base, there was a span of 16 bases. This CDR3 has 15 amino acids. The CDR3 DNA reads TGTGCCAGCAGTTACTCATGGGGTCCTTCCTACGAGCAGTACTTC. Its translation is CASSYSWGPSYEQYF.

The rearrangement joins TRBV12-3 or TRBV12-4 to TRBJ2-4; D possibly corresponds to TRBD2 (6 bases). Trimming removed 3 bases at V and 13 bases at J, with 16 bases between. The CDR3 has 13 amino acids. In DNA, the CDR3 is TGTGCCAGCAGTTTTGGGGGGACGGGTGAGCAGTACTTC. Translation gives CASSFGGTGEQYF.

The CDR3 DNA follows: TGTGCCAGCAGCCGAGACCCTCCTAGGGCTAATGAAAAACTGTTTTTT. The encoded protein is CASSRDPPRANEKLFF. The chain is built from TRBV6-6 and TRBJ1-4, with D uncertain. The V gene lost 6 bases and the J gene lost 3 bases, with 17 bases spanning the gap. There are 16 residues in the CDR3. Germline CDR1 and CDR2: MNHNY and SVGAGI (reference sequence).